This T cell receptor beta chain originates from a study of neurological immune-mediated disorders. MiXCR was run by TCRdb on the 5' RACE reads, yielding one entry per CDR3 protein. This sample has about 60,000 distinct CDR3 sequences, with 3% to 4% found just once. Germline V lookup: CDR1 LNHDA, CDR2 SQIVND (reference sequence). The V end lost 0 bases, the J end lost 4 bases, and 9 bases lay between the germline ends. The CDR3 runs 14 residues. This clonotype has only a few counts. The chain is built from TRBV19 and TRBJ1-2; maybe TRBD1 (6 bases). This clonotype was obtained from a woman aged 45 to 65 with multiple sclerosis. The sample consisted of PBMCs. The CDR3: CASSIDGQIYGYTF. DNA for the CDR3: TGTGCCAGTAGTATAGACGGACAGATCTATGGCTACACCTTC.